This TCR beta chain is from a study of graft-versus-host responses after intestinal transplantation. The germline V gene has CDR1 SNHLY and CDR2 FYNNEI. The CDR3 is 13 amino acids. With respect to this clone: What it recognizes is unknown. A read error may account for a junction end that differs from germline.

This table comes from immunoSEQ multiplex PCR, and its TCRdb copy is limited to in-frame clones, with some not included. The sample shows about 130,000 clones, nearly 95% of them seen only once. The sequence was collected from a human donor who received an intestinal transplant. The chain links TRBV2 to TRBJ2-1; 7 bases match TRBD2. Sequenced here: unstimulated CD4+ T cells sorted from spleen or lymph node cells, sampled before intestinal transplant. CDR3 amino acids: CASSEAGLGEQFF. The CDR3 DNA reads TGTGCCAGCAGCGAAGCGGGACTTGGTGAGCAGTTCTTC.